One and the same sample provided the 20 T cell receptor beta chains below, sequenced in a study of blood T cell repertoires in COVID-19. Here immunoSEQ multiplex PCR was the method, and the copy in TCRdb shows in-frame clones only, minus some. The data hold 200,000 to 300,000 clones, with roughly 80% observed a single time. Sequencing input: peripheral blood. The receptors shown here come from a woman aged 60-70 years with active or convalescent COVID-19.

The chain is built from TRBV7-2 and TRBJ1-2; D remains ambiguous. CDR1 and CDR2 (germline): SGHTA, FQGNSA. With 5 bases removed from V and 4 bases from J, the gap between germline ends came to 11 bases. The CDR3 has 13 residues. CDR3 in DNA: TGTGCCAGCAGCGGATCGACGGGCTATGGCTACACCTTC. Its protein is CASSGSTGYGYTF. Full variable domain (outside the CDR3, taken from reference TRBV7-2 and TRBJ1-2): GAGVSQSPSNKVTEKGKDVELRCDPISGHTALYWYRQSLGQGLEFLIYFQGNSAPDKSGLPSDRFSAERTGGSVSTLTIQRTQQEDSAVYLCASSGSTGYGYTFGSGTRLTVV.

On this clone itself: A far larger clone is one base from this, pointing to a likely read error. The V gene is TRBV7-8, the J gene TRBJ1-5; 8 bases agree with TRBD1. The CDR3 loop spans 15 amino acids. The germline CDR1 and CDR2 sequences are SGHVS and FQNEAQ. The trim removed 3 bases at V and 5 bases at J, leaving 6 bases unmatched. In DNA, the CDR3 is TGTGCCAGCAGCTTGGGGCAGGGGGCTTATCAGCCCCAGCATTTT. Translating gives CASSLGQGAYQPQHF.

This clone was recorded a few times. The chain carries TRBV7-9 and TRBJ1-4; 8 bases are shared with TRBD1. CDR3 size: 15 residues. In germline, CDR1 is SEHNR, CDR2 FQNEAQ (reference sequence). With V trimmed by 1 base and J by 7 bases, 5 bases remained unmatched. CDR3: CASSLGQGRGEKLFF. The CDR3 nucleotides read TGTGCCAGCAGCTTAGGACAGGGGAGGGGTGAAAAACTGTTTTTT.

The rearrangement uses TRBV7-9 and TRBJ2-2; TRBD2 might be the D (5 bases). CDR3 length: 16 residues. The V gene's germline CDR1 is SEHNR and CDR2 FQNEAQ (reference sequence). V was cut by 3 bases and J by 2 bases, with 13 bases left in between. The CDR3 region has the DNA TGTGCCAGCAGCTTTAGGGAGTCTCCAAACACCGGGGAGCTGTTTTTT. This sequence encodes CASSFRESPNTGELFF.

This chain uses TRBV15 with TRBJ2-3; TRBD2 matches at 11 bases. CDR1 and CDR2 (germline): LNHNV, YYDKDF (reference sequence). V lost 6 bases to trimming and J lost 4 bases; unmatched junction nucleotides: 9. This CDR3 region has 16 residues. DNA of the CDR3: TGTGCCACCAGATCCCTGACTAGCGGGATAGCAGATACGCAGTATTTT. It is translated as CATRSLTSGIADTQYF.

The CDR3 sequence: CASTRSQGDYGYTF. CDR3 coding DNA: TGTGCCAGCACCCGTTCACAGGGCGACTATGGCTACACCTTC. The rearrangement uses TRBV6-5 and TRBJ1-2; possible D gene TRBD1, 6 bases. Germline V gene sequence: CDR1 MNHEY, CDR2 SVGAGI. CDR3 size: 14 residues. V lost 7 bases and J lost 3, with 15 bases in between.

This chain joins TRBV11-1 and TRBJ2-1, with 10 bases that match TRBD1. Looked up from germline, CDR1 is SGHAT and CDR2 is FQDESV (reference sequence). CDR3 length equals 15 residues. V shed 5 bases, J shed 3 bases, and the junction held 4 bases outside the gene matches. The CDR3 DNA reads TGTGCCAGCAGCACCCGGGACAGGGGCTACAATGAGCAGTTCTTC. Protein sequence: CASSTRDRGYNEQFF.

The CDR3 reads CASFRVGMNTEAFF. CDR3 sequence (DNA): TGTGCCAGTTTCAGGGTTGGAATGAACACTGAAGCTTTCTTT. J is TRBJ1-1 and V is TRBV6-6; TRBD1 might be the D (5 bases). Trimming cost V 9 bases and J 0 bases, with 14 bases left between them. The CDR3 sequence is 14 residues long. CDR1 MNHNY and CDR2 SVGAGI come from the germline V gene (reference sequence).

The chain recombines TRBV9 with TRBJ1-2; D gene ambiguous. Germline-derived CDR1 and CDR2 are SGDLS and YYNGEE. The ends were cut back, 0 bases at V and 5 bases at J, with 5 bases in the middle. This CDR3 has 12 amino acids. CDR3 sequence reads: CASSVEEYGYTF. CDR3 nucleotides: TGTGCCAGCAGCGTAGAGGAGTATGGCTACACCTTC.

This chain connects TRBV5-1 to TRBJ2-5, with D maybe TRBD2 (5 bases). CDR3 size: 14 residues. Germline CDR1 and CDR2: SGHRS and YFSETQ. The ends were cut back, 0 bases at V and 2 bases at J, with 8 bases in the middle. In DNA form, the CDR3 reads TGCGCCAGCAGCTTGGGGAGCGGACAAGAGACCCAGTACTTC. Translated, it gives CASSLGSGQETQYF. Based on the CDR3 plus reference TRBV5-1 and TRBJ2-5, the full variable domain is KAGVTQTPRYLIKTRGQQVTLSCSPISGHRSVSWYQQTPGQGLQFLFEYFSETQRNKGNFPGRFSGRQFSNSRSEMNVSTLELGDSALYLCASSLGSGQETQYFGPGTRLLVL.

This rearrangement joins TRBV5-5 to TRBJ1-4; perhaps TRBD1 as D (5 bases). Germline V gives CDR1 SGHKS, CDR2 YYEKEE (reference sequence). This CDR3 is 12 amino acids long. The V end lost 3 bases, the J end lost 6 bases, and 6 bases lay between the germline ends. The CDR3 region has the DNA TGTGCCAGCAGCTGGGGGGATGAAAAACTGTTTTTT. Translation gives CASSWGDEKLFF. The full variable domain, rest sourced from reference TRBV5-5 and TRBJ1-4, is DAGVTQSPTHLIKTRGQQVTLRCSPISGHKSVSWYQQVLGQGPQFIFQYYEKEERGRGNFPDRFSARQFPNYSSELNVNALLLGDSALYLCASSWGDEKLFFGSGTQLSVL.

The rearrangement joins TRBV3-1 (or the pseudogene TRBV3-2) to TRBJ2-5; D unclear. The germline V gene encodes CDR1 LGHDT and CDR2 YNNKEL (reference sequence). Trimming pared 1 base from V and 2 bases from J, leaving 5 bases between. The CDR3 is 13 amino acids. In DNA form, the CDR3 reads TGTGCCAGCAGCCAAGGGCTGCAAGAGACCCAGTACTTC. This sequence encodes CASSQGLQETQYF.

The V and J genes are TRBV6-5 and TRBJ1-6; 8 nucleotides align to TRBD1. CDR1 is MNHEY, CDR2 SVGAGI, per germline. The CDR3 length is 15 residues. J gave up 13 bases and V 6 bases, and 14 bases lay outside the gene matches. This chain's CDR3 is CASSDRGQGAGPLHF. As DNA, the CDR3 is TGTGCCAGCAGCGATCGGGGGCAGGGGGCGGGTCCCCTCCACTTT.

A few counts support this clone. The rearrangement uses TRBV5-4 and TRBJ1-1, with 10 bases aligning to TRBD1. The V gene's germline CDR1 is SGHNT and CDR2 YYREEE (reference sequence). V dropped 2 bases and J dropped 1; count of bases not matched to a gene: 5. CDR3 length: 16 residues. CDR3 amino acids: CASSFLTGGANTEAFF. CDR3 DNA sequence: TGTGCCAGCAGCTTCCTGACAGGGGGCGCGAACACTGAAGCTTTCTTT.

V gene TRBV14 combines with J gene TRBJ1-5, with 9 nucleotides matching TRBD1. Trimming took 1 base from V and 6 from J; bases not matched to a gene: 7. The V gene's germline CDR1 is SGHDN and CDR2 FVKESK. CDR3 size: 16 residues. The CDR3 bases are TGTGCCAGCAGCCAAGGGGGGGACAGGGCTATTCAGCCCCAGCATTTT. It encodes CASSQGGDRAIQPQHF.

J is TRBJ2-3 and V is TRBV13, with 9 bases lining up with TRBD2. Germline V gene lookup returns CDR1 PRHDT and CDR2 FYEKMQ (reference sequence). The CDR3 length is 16 residues. The ends lost 3 bases at V and 6 bases at J; junction bases unmatched: 10. CDR3 in DNA: TGTGCCAGCAGCTTTCCCCGGCGGGGGGGCGATGATACGCAGTATTTT. It codes for CASSFPRRGGDDTQYF.

The chain links TRBV29-1 to TRBJ2-1; 8 bases align to TRBD2. Germline loops: CDR1 SQVTM, CDR2 ANQGSEA. The V gene end was trimmed by 6 bases and the J gene end by 8 bases; junction bases not matched to a gene: 15. CDR3 length: 15 residues. Here the CDR3 DNA reads TGCAGCGTGGGGACTAGTAAACGTGGGTGGGATGAGCAGTTCTTC. Residues: CSVGTSKRGWDEQFF.

The chain links TRBV6-1 to TRBJ2-2; the D gene is possibly TRBD1 (6 bases). The germline gives CDR1 MNHNS, CDR2 SASEGT. Trimming left V 2 bases short and J 4 bases short, with 11 bases between. The CDR3 runs to 15 residues. The CDR3 is CASSEQGIPTGELFF. Written as DNA, the CDR3 is TGTGCCAGCAGTGAACAGGGGATACCCACCGGGGAGCTGTTTTTT.

The chain has TRBV15 and TRBJ1-2; 9 nucleotides line up with TRBD1. Unmatched junction bases numbered 11, after V lost 1 base and J lost 8 bases. The CDR3 is made up of 16 amino acids. Germline V lookup: CDR1 LNHNV, CDR2 YYDKDF (reference sequence). The CDR3 spells CATSRAGGQGFEGYTF. The CDR3 DNA reads as TGTGCCACCAGCAGAGCCGGGGGACAGGGCTTCGAGGGCTACACCTTC.

A remark on this clone: One junction end does not reproduce the germline sequence, and a read error may be involved. V and J are TRBV6-1 and TRBJ1-2, with D perhaps matching TRBD1 (5 bases). The V gene's germline CDR1 is MNHNS and CDR2 SASEGT. The CDR3 is 15 residues long. The CDR3 loop is CASGEQIQVNYGYTF. The CDR3 DNA reads as TGTGCCAGCGGTGAACAAATACAGGTGAACTATGGCTACACCTTC.